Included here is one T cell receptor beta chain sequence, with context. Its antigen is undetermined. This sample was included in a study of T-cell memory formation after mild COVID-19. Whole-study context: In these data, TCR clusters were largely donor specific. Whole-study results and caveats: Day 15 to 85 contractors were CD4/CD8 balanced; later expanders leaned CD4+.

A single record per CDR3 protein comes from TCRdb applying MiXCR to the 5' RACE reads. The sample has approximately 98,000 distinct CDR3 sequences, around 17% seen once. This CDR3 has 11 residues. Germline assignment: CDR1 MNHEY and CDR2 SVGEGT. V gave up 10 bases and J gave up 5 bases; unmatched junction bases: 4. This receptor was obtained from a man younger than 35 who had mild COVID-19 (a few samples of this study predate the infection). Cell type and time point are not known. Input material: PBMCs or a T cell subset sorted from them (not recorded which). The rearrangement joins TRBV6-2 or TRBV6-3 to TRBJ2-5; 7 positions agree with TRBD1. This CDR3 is CATKQGETQYF. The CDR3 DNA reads TGTGCCACCAAACAGGGGGAGACCCAGTACTTC.